The 20 T cell receptor beta chains below all came from one sample that was sequenced in a study of blood T cell repertoires in COVID-19. The repertoire was sequenced with immunoSEQ multiplex PCR; TCRdb's copy has only in-frame clones and lacks some. This sample has about 91,000 clones, with 82% found just once. The sample was peripheral blood. Source of these receptors: a man aged 50 or older with active or convalescent COVID-19.

V gene TRBV6-5 combines with J gene TRBJ2-2; TRBD1 agrees at 7 bases. The CDR3 runs 16 residues. The trim removed 0 bases at V and 3 bases at J, leaving 4 bases unmatched. CDR1 is MNHEY, CDR2 SVGAGI, per germline. The CDR3 DNA reads as TGTGCCAGCAGTTACTCTCGACAGGGAGACACCGGGGAGCTGTTTTTT. Residues: CASSYSRQGDTGELFF.

This clone occurred a few times. This rearrangement joins TRBV15 to TRBJ1-6, with TRBD1 matching 11 bases. V lost 6 bases and J lost 8; bases outside the gene matches: 6. The CDR3 is 15 residues long. CDR1 LNHNV and CDR2 YYDKDF come from the germline V gene (reference sequence). CDR3 in amino acids: CATSRTGGFDSPLHF. In DNA form, the CDR3 reads TGTGCCACCAGTCGGACAGGGGGCTTTGATTCACCCCTCCACTTT.

The chain couples TRBV11-2 to TRBJ2-3, with 7 bases that match TRBD1. Trimming at V came to 8 bases and at J to 9 bases, leaving 11 bases not matched to a gene. Germline values: CDR1 SGHAT, CDR2 FQNNGV. This CDR3 spans 13 amino acids. The CDR3 DNA reads as TGTGCCAGCGGATCGAACCGGGACAGCACGCAGTATTTT. Translation: CASGSNRDSTQYF.

The rearrangement uses TRBV7-2 and TRBJ1-5; no reliable D call. Trimming removed 5 bases from V and 5 bases from J, with 10 bases in between. CDR1 and CDR2 (germline): SGHTA, FQGNSA. CDR3 length equals 13 residues. CDR3 residues: CASSPGWDQPQHF. CDR3 DNA: TGTGCCAGCAGCCCGGGGTGGGATCAGCCCCAGCATTTT.

V and J are TRBV3-1 (or the pseudogene TRBV3-2) and TRBJ1-2; D is unclear. The V and J ends lost 4 bases and 0 bases respectively, with 6 bases between them. CDR1 and CDR2 from the germline V gene are LGHDT and YNNKEL (reference sequence). The CDR3 consists of 13 residues. CDR3 coding DNA: TGTGCCAGCAGCCCGACATCTAACTATGGCTACACCTTC. Protein product: CASSPTSNYGYTF.

The CDR3 protein is CASSYSKQDGDEQFF. The CDR3 coding sequence is TGTGCCAGCAGTTACTCGAAACAGGATGGGGATGAGCAGTTCTTC. This chain connects TRBV6-5 to TRBJ2-1, with D tentatively TRBD1 (5 bases). V gave up 0 bases and J gave up 8 bases, with 14 bases separating them. CDR1 MNHEY and CDR2 SVGAGI come from the germline V gene. CDR3 length equals 15 residues.

The V call is TRBV7-2, the J call TRBJ1-1; D gene ambiguous. Germline values: CDR1 SGHTA, CDR2 FQGNSA. Trimming shortened V by 2 bases and J by 0 bases, and 7 bases separated the two germline ends. The CDR3 loop spans 14 amino acids. Here the CDR3 DNA reads TGTGCCAGCAGCTTAAAACAGATGAACACTGAAGCTTTCTTT. It translates to CASSLKQMNTEAFF.

This clone was picked up a small number of times. A junction boundary mismatches the germline segment, possibly from a read error. The chain uses TRBV20-1 and TRBJ1-4; D is undetermined. This CDR3 comprises 11 residues. Germline CDR1 and CDR2: DFQATT and SNEGSKA (reference sequence). CDR3 region: CSARELRQEAF. CDR3 DNA sequence: TGCAGTGCTAGAGAGTTAAGGCAGGAGGCCTTT.

V usage is TRBV5-4 and J usage is TRBJ2-2, with D perhaps matching TRBD2 (6 bases). This CDR3 has 16 amino acids. Trimming shortened V by 0 bases and J by 2 bases, and 11 bases separated the two germline ends. Germline lookup yields CDR1 SGHNT and CDR2 YYREEE (reference sequence). For the CDR3, the DNA is TGTGCCAGCAGCTTGGTGGGGGGAGTAAACACCGGGGAGCTGTTTTTT. It specifies CASSLVGGVNTGELFF. Using reference TRBV5-4 and TRBJ2-2 for the parts outside the CDR3, the full variable domain is ETGVTQSPTHLIKTRGQQVTLRCSSQSGHNTVSWYQQALGQGPQFIFQYYREEENGRGNFPPRFSGLQFPNYSSELNVNALELDDSALYLCASSLVGGVNTGELFFGEGSRLTVL.

The rearrangement joins TRBV15 to TRBJ2-5; 7 positions match TRBD2. The germline CDR1 and CDR2 sequences are LNHNV and YYDKDF (reference sequence). This CDR3 spans 15 amino acids. After removal of 3 bases from V and 5 bases from J, the junction contained 9 bases not matched to a gene. The CDR3 spells CATSRDGLVGETQYF. The CDR3 DNA reads TGTGCCACCAGCAGGGACGGACTAGTAGGCGAGACCCAGTACTTC.

The V call is TRBV20-1, the J call TRBJ2-7; 9 nucleotides align to TRBD1. The CDR3 extends over 14 amino acids. J gave up 2 bases and V 3 bases, and 5 bases lay outside the gene matches. Germline V lookup: CDR1 DFQATT, CDR2 SNEGSKA (reference sequence). As DNA, the CDR3 is TGCAGTGCTAGTGGGACAGGGCATCCCTACGAGCAGTACTTC. It encodes CSASGTGHPYEQYF.

The V and J genes are TRBV19 and TRBJ1-2, with unresolved D. There are 13 residues in the CDR3. Germline CDR1 is LNHDA and CDR2 is SQIVND (reference sequence). V lost 3 bases and J 4 bases, leaving 9 bases between the germline ends. DNA for the CDR3: TGTGCCAGTAGTATTCCGGGAACCTATGGCTACACCTTC. Translation gives CASSIPGTYGYTF. Together with reference TRBV19 and TRBJ1-2, the CDR3 gives the full variable domain: DGGITQSPKYLFRKEGQNVTLSCEQNLNHDAMYWYRQDPGQGLRLIYYSQIVNDFQKGDIAEGYSVSREKKESFPLTVTSAQKNPTAFYLCASSIPGTYGYTFGSGTRLTVV.

This chain joins TRBV4-1 and TRBJ2-2; possible D gene TRBD2, 6 bases. V lost 4 bases and J lost 0, with 9 bases in between. The CDR3 runs to 15 residues. CDR1 and CDR2 (germline): MGHRA, YSYEKL. The CDR3 region has the DNA TGCGCCAGCAGCCGCGGGACCCCGAACACCGGGGAGCTGTTTTTT. Its protein product is CASSRGTPNTGELFF.

As DNA, the CDR3 is TGTGCCAGCAGTCCCCTAGGTTACGAGCAGTACTTC. Translating gives CASSPLGYEQYF. The chain links TRBV6-2 or TRBV6-3 to TRBJ2-7, with D hard to call. CDR1 MNHEY and CDR2 SVGEGT come from the germline V gene. With 5 bases removed from V and 4 bases from J, the gap between germline ends came to 9 bases. This CDR3 contains 12 residues.

The chain has TRBV7-2 and TRBJ1-1, with D hard to call. The CDR3 spans 14 residues. V lost 5 bases to trimming and J lost 6 bases, with 16 bases between them. Germline loops: CDR1 SGHTA, CDR2 FQGNSA. The chain's CDR3 is CASSPSTGGAEAFF. In DNA, the CDR3 is TGTGCCAGCAGCCCATCGACCGGCGGCGCTGAAGCTTTCTTT.

This clone turned up a few times. Other DNA sequences within the sample encode an identical CDR3. J is TRBJ2-3 and V is TRBV7-7; 9 bases line up with TRBD1. This CDR3 is 15 amino acids long. The germline V gene encodes CDR1 SSHAT and CDR2 FNYEAQ (reference sequence). The J segment lost 2 bases and the V segment lost 1 base, leaving 1 base of the junction unmatched. The CDR3, as DNA: TGTGCCAGCAGCTTAGGGACAGGGGCCACAGATACGCAGTATTTT. As protein: CASSLGTGATDTQYF. The variable domain in full, with the rest retrieved from reference TRBV7-7 and TRBJ2-3, is GAGVSQSPRYKVTKRGQDVTLRCDPISSHATLYWYQQALGQGPEFLTYFNYEAQPDKSGLPSDRFSAERPEGSISTLTIQRTEQRDSAMYRCASSLGTGATDTQYFGPGTRLTVL.

V gene TRBV10-1 combines with J gene TRBJ1-4, with a tentative D call TRBD1 (5 bases). Germline values: CDR1 WNHNN, CDR2 SYGVQD (reference sequence). This CDR3 is 12 amino acids long. The ends were cut back, 4 bases at V and 5 bases at J, with 5 bases in the middle. CDR3 sequence (DNA): TGCGCCAGCAGTGGACAGAATGAAAAACTGTTTTTT. Amino acid sequence: CASSGQNEKLFF.

This chain links TRBV7-9 with TRBJ1-2, with a weak D call TRBD1 (6 bases). In germline, CDR1 is SEHNR, CDR2 FQNEAQ (reference sequence). CDR3 size: 12 residues. V dropped 2 bases and J dropped 8 bases, with 9 bases sitting between them. The CDR3 is CASSLRTVGYTF. The CDR3 bases are TGTGCCAGCAGCTTAAGGACAGTCGGCTACACCTTC. Filled out from reference TRBV7-9 and TRBJ1-2, the complete variable domain reads DTGVSQNPRHKITKRGQNVTFRCDPISEHNRLYWYRQTLGQGPEFLTYFQNEAQLEKSRLLSDRFSAERPKGSFSTLEIQRTEQGDSAMYLCASSLRTVGYTFGSGTRLTVV.

This clone was observed once. The chain recombines TRBV11-1 with TRBJ1-6; 10 nucleotides line up with TRBD1. From germline, CDR1 is SGHAT and CDR2 FQDESV (reference sequence). Losses at the gene ends were 5 bases for V and 9 bases for J; bases not matched to a gene: 7. The CDR3 has 15 amino acids. DNA for the CDR3: TGTGCCAGCAGCACAGGACAGGGGGAAAGTTCACCCCTCCACTTT. Translation: CASSTGQGESSPLHF.

J is TRBJ2-7 and V is TRBV21-1; the DNA was not used to check the table's D call, TRBD1. TRBV21-1 is an annotated pseudogene. CDR3 length: 15 residues. This chain's CDR3 is CASSVDRCSSYEQYV. CDR3 DNA sequence: TGTGCCAGCAGCGTGGACAGGTGCTCTTCCTACGAGCAGTACGTC.